Below, 12 T cell receptor beta chains from the same sample are listed, as sequenced in a study of molecular identifiers for immune sequencing clone quantification listed by TCRdb under 2018. Library generation was performed with PCR. The instrument was an Illumina HiSeq 4000. TCRdb's own reprocessing of the public reads used fastp at Q25 and MiXCR and kept productive beta chains. Each record represents a unique CDR3 protein, reported with the most common genes and DNA among its rows. This sample holds more than 60,000 distinct CDR3 sequences; about a sixth were observed only once. The biggest ten clones account for 1.4% to 1.5% of the sample. What was sequenced was naive CD8+ T cells from blood, with Jurkat cell RNA spiked in. Interpreted using the paper, the cell subset or site label stands for: FACS-sorted CD8+CD4-CCR7+CD45RA+ naive T cells. The origin of the receptors is a human donor in good health. Some libraries in this study had Jurkat cell RNA spiked in.

The sample holds many counts of this clonotype. CDR3 sequence: CASSLGSEGPNYEQYF. CDR3 nucleotides: TGTGCCAGCAGCCTAGGGTCGGAGGGGCCAAACTACGAGCAGTACTTC. The chain carries TRBV7-9 and TRBJ2-7; D is possibly TRBD2 (6 bases). The germline V gene has CDR1 SEHNR and CDR2 FQNEAQ (reference sequence). This CDR3 has 16 residues. V lost 5 bases, J lost 3 bases, and 20 bases lay in between.

This clonotype was seen only once. A single base separates this from a much larger clone, so it may be a read error. The chain carries TRBV2 and TRBJ1-5; 7 bases fit TRBD1. Germline values: CDR1 SNHLY, CDR2 FYNNEI. CDR3 length: 15 amino acids. The CDR3 DNA reads TGTGCCAGCAGTTTAACAGGGGAACTGAATCAGCTCCAGCATTTT. Translation gives CASSLTGELNQLQHF. The full variable domain, with the rest looked up from reference TRBV2 and TRBJ1-5, is EPEVTQTPSHQVTQMGQEVILRCVPISNHLYFYWYRQILGQKVEFLVSFYNNEISEKSEIFDDQFSVERPDGSNFTLKIRSTKLEDSAMYFCASSLTGELNQLQHFGDGTRLSIL.

Of note for this clonotype: A much larger clone is a single base away; this may be a read error. The DNA for the CDR3 is TGTGCCAGCAGCCGGACTTTCTCCTACAATGAGCAGTCCTTC. Translated, it gives CASSRTFSYNEQSF. V usage is TRBV5-6 and J usage is TRBJ2-1, with a tentative D call TRBD2 (5 bases). The CDR3 totals 14 residues. Germline loops: CDR1 SGHDT, CDR2 YYEEEE.

This clonotype rates as medium-sized. This chain uses TRBV20-1 with TRBJ2-3, with 7 bases matching TRBD2. The V segment lost 4 bases and the J segment 0 bases; nucleotides outside the gene matches: 16. The CDR3 contains 18 residues. From germline, CDR1 is DFQATT and CDR2 SNEGSKA (reference sequence). CDR3 nucleotides: TGCAGTGCTACCCGCAGGCTAGCGGTAGACCCTAGCACAGATACGCAGTATTTT. It yields the protein CSATRRLAVDPSTDTQYF.

Comment on this clonotype: It may be a read error: a sequence one base away is much more abundant. V gene TRBV7-9 combines with J gene TRBJ1-1; the D gene is possibly TRBD1 (6 bases). This CDR3 has 12 residues. Trimming took off 5 bases at V and 6 bases at J, with 10 bases between the two ends. CDR1 is SEHNR, CDR2 FQNEAQ, per germline (reference sequence). The chain's CDR3 is CASSRGFAEAFF. CDR3 nucleotide sequence: TGTGCCAGCAGCAGGGGGTTCGCTGAAGCTTTCTTT.

Regarding this clonotype: A much larger clonotype is one base distant, so this may be a read error. The chain has TRBV28 and TRBJ2-7; no clear D gene. Per germline, CDR1 MDHEN and CDR2 SYDVKM. This CDR3 spans 13 amino acids. CDR3 sequence (DNA): TGTGCCAGCAGTTTATACTCAGCCTACGGGCAGTACTTC. Its protein is CASSLYSAYGQYF.

This clonotype was observed a handful of times. The chain employs TRBV27 and TRBJ2-1; 9 nucleotides agree with TRBD2. The CDR3 spans 15 residues. The trim removed 8 bases at V and 5 bases at J, leaving 10 bases unmatched. Germline-derived CDR1 and CDR2 are MNHEY and SMNVEV (reference sequence). The CDR3 protein is CASALAGGPHNEQFF. The CDR3 bases are TGTGCCAGCGCTCTGGCGGGAGGGCCCCACAATGAGCAGTTCTTC.

As to this clonotype: The CDR3 does not end in the conserved phenylalanine or tryptophan, so this is likely a read error. The V and J genes are TRBV29-1 and TRBJ2-1, with 7 bases that match TRBD1. The CDR3 is 13 amino acids. V lost 4 bases to trimming and J lost 8 bases; unmatched junction nucleotides: 8. Germline-derived CDR1 and CDR2 are SQVTM and ANQGSEA. The CDR3, as DNA: TGCAGCGTTGTGGGGACAGTTCTCGATGAGCAGTTCCTC. Its translation: CSVVGTVLDEQFL.

About this clonotype itself: An end of the junction differs from the germline gene, which may be a read error. J is TRBJ2-7 and V is TRBV4-3, with D possibly TRBD2 on 6 matching bases. The CDR3 is 15 residues long. Germline assignment: CDR1 LGHNA and CDR2 YSLEER. CDR3 nucleotide sequence: TGCGCCGGCAGCCAGACCGGGACTGGCGGCTACGAGCAGTACTTC. It encodes CAGSQTGTGGYEQYF.

This clonotype came up a few times. This sequence may be a read error, since a much larger clone differs from it by one base. The V gene is TRBV19, the J gene TRBJ1-1; 9 bases match TRBD1. CDR3 length equals 16 residues. V was pared by 3 bases and J by 6 bases, with 11 bases of the junction left unmatched. Germline CDR1 is LNHDA and CDR2 is SQIVND (reference sequence). The CDR3 is CASSISPRQGDAEAFF. In nucleotides, the CDR3 is TGTGCCAGTAGTATTAGCCCCCGACAGGGGGACGCTGAAGCTTTCTTT.

This clonotype was picked up many times. V is TRBV6-1 and J is TRBJ1-1, with 9 bases aligning to TRBD1. The CDR3 covers 15 residues. V lost 5 bases to trimming and J lost 5 bases; unmatched junction nucleotides: 9. CDR1 and CDR2 (germline): MNHNS, SASEGT. The CDR3 region has the DNA TGTGCCAGCAGTATACACAGGGGGCTAATAACTGAAGCTTTCTTT. This translates into CASSIHRGLITEAFF.

This clonotype was found many times. The rearrangement joins TRBV11-2 to TRBJ2-1; TRBD1 is a possible D gene (5 bases). The CDR3 runs 17 residues. The germline V gene has CDR1 SGHAT and CDR2 FQNNGV. Trimming shortened V by 1 base and J by 7 bases, and 20 bases separated the two germline ends. The CDR3 DNA reads as TGTGCCAGCAGCTTAGTCCCCGTGGGGCATATTAGGAATGAGCAGTTCTTC. Protein: CASSLVPVGHIRNEQFF.